This T cell receptor (beta chain) was captured in a study of blood T cell dynamics during melanoma immunotherapy. Profiled with immunoSEQ multiplex PCR; TCRdb holds only in-frame clones, not every one. The sample gives over 15,000 clones, roughly 80% of which show up once; 6.5% to 8% is in the top ten. Germline V gene lookup returns CDR1 LNHDA and CDR2 SQIVND (reference sequence). This CDR3 has 14 amino acids. V gave up 7 bases and J gave up 4 bases; unmatched junction bases: 7. Time point described: pre-treatment baseline. This clone was seen more than once but under ten times. Sequencing was performed on blood, taken from a patient treated with checkpoint blockade. The receptor's source is a human donor with melanoma. The rearrangement joins TRBV19 to TRBJ1-5; 7 bases map to TRBD1. CDR3 residues: CASTLGTANQPQHF. The CDR3 region has the DNA TGTGCCAGTACTCTCGGGACAGCGAATCAGCCCCAGCATTTT.